The entry that follows covers one T cell receptor (beta chain) sequence. This sample is part of a study of blood T cell repertoires in COVID-19. The CDR3 loop spans 15 amino acids. Germline loops: CDR1 MNHEY, CDR2 SVGAGI. Trimming shortened V by 0 bases and J by 7 bases, and 15 bases separated the two germline ends. TCRdb's table, derived via immunoSEQ multiplex PCR, lists solely in-frame clones and lacks some. The sample shows 80,000 or so clones, 65% to 85% of them seen only once. This TCR came from an older woman with acute or convalescent COVID-19. This chain connects TRBV6-5 to TRBJ1-1; D unresolved. Sequenced sample: peripheral blood. The CDR3 DNA reads as TGTGCCAGCAGTTACTCGGCAGGAGGCCAATATGAAGCTTTCTTT. Translation: CASSYSAGGQYEAFF.